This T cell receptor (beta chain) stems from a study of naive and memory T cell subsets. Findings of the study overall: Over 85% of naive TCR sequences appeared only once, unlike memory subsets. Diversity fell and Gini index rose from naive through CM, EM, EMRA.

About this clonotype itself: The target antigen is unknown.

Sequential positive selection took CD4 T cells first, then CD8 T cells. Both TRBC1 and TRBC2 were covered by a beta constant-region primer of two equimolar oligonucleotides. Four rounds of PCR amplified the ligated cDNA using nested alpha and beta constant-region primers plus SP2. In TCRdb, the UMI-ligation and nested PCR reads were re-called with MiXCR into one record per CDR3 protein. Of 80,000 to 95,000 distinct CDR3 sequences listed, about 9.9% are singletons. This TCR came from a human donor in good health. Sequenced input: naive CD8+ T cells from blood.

The CDR3 DNA reads as TGTGCCAGCAGTTTAGAACACAAGTATGGCTACACCTTC. This sequence encodes CASSLEHKYGYTF. The chain employs TRBV28 and TRBJ1-2, with D hard to call. V shed 2 bases and J shed 5 bases, with 9 bases lying between them. The CDR3 is made up of 13 amino acids. The V gene's germline CDR1 is MDHEN and CDR2 SYDVKM.